Each of the 32 T cell receptor beta chains below was sequenced from the same sample in a study of blood T cells in healthy people across ages. A second roughly 6 to 11 cycle PCR used barcoded and J-beta primers. TCRdb analysed the 5' RACE reads with MiXCR anew, one entry per CDR3 protein. The sample contains 1.5 million to 2 million distinct CDR3 sequences, 30% to 40% of which appear only once. Sequences were obtained from blood. The source is a human donor in good health.

J is TRBJ1-1 and V is TRBV20-1, with no clear D. V lost 1 base, J lost 4 bases, and 10 bases lay in between. CDR1 and CDR2 from the germline V gene are DFQATT and SNEGSKA (reference sequence). The CDR3 loop spans 13 amino acids. The CDR3 DNA reads TGCAGTGCTAGAGTGAGTAGATTCACTGAAGCTTTCTTT. It codes for CSARVSRFTEAFF.

The chain is built from TRBV28 and TRBJ1-1; D call uncertain. CDR3 length: 16 residues. The V and J ends lost 1 base and 0 bases respectively, with 12 bases between them. From germline, CDR1 is MDHEN and CDR2 SYDVKM. This chain's CDR3 is CASSLLGRRMNTEAFF. CDR3 sequence (DNA): TGTGCCAGCAGTTTATTAGGCCGACGGATGAACACTGAAGCTTTCTTT.

This clonotype was seen more than once but under ten times. The chain links TRBV27 to TRBJ1-1; D perhaps matches TRBD1 (5 bases). V shed 1 base and J shed 4 bases, with 16 bases lying between them. The CDR3 has 16 residues. CDR1 MNHEY and CDR2 SMNVEV come from the germline V gene (reference sequence). This CDR3 reads CASSLFAGPTGTEAFF. For the CDR3, the DNA is TGTGCCAGCAGTTTATTCGCAGGGCCAACGGGCACTGAAGCTTTCTTT.

This clonotype has more than one count but fewer than ten. The chain employs TRBV12-3 or TRBV12-4 and TRBJ1-1, with D possibly matching TRBD1 (5 bases). This CDR3 comprises 17 residues. The V end lost 5 bases, the J end lost 1 base, and 20 bases lay between the germline ends. The CDR3 sequence: CASSPSEGTNPNTEAFF. As DNA, the CDR3 is TGTGCCAGCAGTCCGTCGGAGGGGACCAATCCGAACACTGAAGCTTTCTTT.

A word on this clonotype: Its ends do not fully match the called genes, so a read error is possible. The chain joins TRBV5-8 to TRBJ2-4, with 8 nucleotides matching TRBD1. The CDR3 runs to 14 residues. Germline V gives CDR1 SGHTS, CDR2 YDEGEE. The DNA for the CDR3 is TGTGCCGGCAGAAGGAGGACAGGGTCAAACATTCAGTACTTC. Translation: CAGRRRTGSNIQYF.

This clonotype occurred a few times. The gene calls are TRBV3-1 and TRBJ1-2, with TRBD1 matching over 7 bases. Per the germline V gene, CDR1 is LGHDT and CDR2 is YNNKEL (reference sequence). J lost 7 bases, V lost 0 bases, and 8 bases had no gene match. This CDR3 region has 15 residues. The CDR3 coding sequence is TGTGCCAGCAGCCAAGATCGCAGGGGGATTGGTGGCTACACCTTC. Protein product: CASSQDRRGIGGYTF.

The V call is TRBV7-3, the J call TRBJ2-5; 12 nucleotides match TRBD2. Germline V gives CDR1 SGHTA, CDR2 FQGTGA. Trimming removed 3 bases from V and 5 bases from J; junction bases left unmatched: 7. The CDR3 length is 16 residues. DNA of the CDR3: TGTGCCAGCAGCTTCGCTAGCGGGGGGGCCTGGGAGACCCAGTACTTC. Its protein product is CASSFASGGAWETQYF.

The rearrangement uses TRBV29-1 and TRBJ1-2; D is perhaps TRBD1 (6 bases). V shed 1 base and J shed 7 bases, with 22 bases lying between them. The CDR3 totals 16 residues. CDR1 is SQVTM and CDR2 is ANQGSEA in the germline V gene. Here the CDR3 reads CSVEAGHEGRYRGYTF. The CDR3 nucleotides read TGCAGCGTTGAAGCGGGACATGAGGGGAGGTATCGTGGCTACACCTTC.

The chain carries TRBV9 and TRBJ2-1, with D maybe TRBD1 (6 bases). Trimming cost V 4 bases and J 13 bases, with 21 bases left between them. The CDR3 extends over 14 amino acids. Germline-derived CDR1 and CDR2 are SGDLS and YYNGEE. CDR3 bases: TGTGCCAGCAGCCCAGGGGTAGGACGAGAGACCCAGTTCTTC. Amino acids: CASSPGVGRETQFF.

The chain has TRBV7-2 and TRBJ2-7; tentative D call: TRBD1 (6 bases). The CDR3 spans 17 residues. Germline V lookup: CDR1 SGHTA, CDR2 FQGNSA. V dropped 3 bases and J dropped 0 bases, with 18 bases sitting between them. The DNA for the CDR3 is TGTGCCAGCAGCTTGGTTTCCGGACAGAGCTTCTCCTACGAGCAGTACTTC. This gives the protein CASSLVSGQSFSYEQYF.

The rearrangement uses TRBV7-2 and TRBJ2-1; TRBD2 matches 11 bases. J gave up 3 bases and V 5 bases, and 6 bases lay outside the gene matches. The CDR3 is 16 residues long. Looked up from germline, CDR1 is SGHTA and CDR2 is FQGNSA. The CDR3 protein is CASSISGGAYYNEQFF. The CDR3 DNA reads TGTGCCAGCAGCATTAGCGGGGGGGCCTACTACAATGAGCAGTTCTTC.

This clonotype was seen ten or more times. The chain carries TRBV6-2 or TRBV6-3 and TRBJ2-7, with unresolved D. V was clipped by 4 bases and J by 0 bases, with 7 bases between them. Germline loops: CDR1 MNHEY, CDR2 SVGEGT. The CDR3 has 13 residues. CDR3 region: CASSLITSYEQYF. The CDR3 nucleotides read TGTGCCAGCAGTTTAATCACCTCCTACGAGCAGTACTTC.

The chain is built from TRBV28 and TRBJ1-5; TRBD1 is a possible D gene (6 bases). The germline gives CDR1 MDHEN, CDR2 SYDVKM. Deletions cut 5 bases from V and 2 bases from J, with 22 bases between. There are 18 residues in the CDR3. DNA of the CDR3: TGTGCCAGCAGTCCACCGGGAGGCGGGGGCGTGGGCAATCAGCCCCAGCATTTT. As protein: CASSPPGGGGVGNQPQHF.

This clonotype has only a few counts. V usage is TRBV11-2 and J usage is TRBJ2-5, with no clear D. CDR3 length: 13 amino acids. Germline lookup yields CDR1 SGHAT and CDR2 FQNNGV. V lost 0 bases, J lost 11 bases, and 13 bases lay in between. CDR3 coding DNA: TGTGCCAGCAGCTTAGAGTTGCAGGCCCCGCAGTACTTC. Residues: CASSLELQAPQYF.

This clonotype was observed once. This chain joins TRBV11-3 and TRBJ1-1; D is perhaps TRBD1 (5 bases). The CDR3 contains 17 residues. V lost 4 bases and J lost 3, with 21 bases in between. Germline V gene data show CDR1 as SGHNT and CDR2 as YENEEA. The CDR3 sequence: CASSSRGDGSLHTEAFF. Written as DNA, the CDR3 is TGTGCCAGCAGCTCTAGAGGGGACGGAAGCCTCCACACTGAAGCTTTCTTT. Combining the CDR3 with reference TRBV11-3 and TRBJ1-1 gives the whole variable domain EAGVVQSPRYKIIEKKQPVAFWCNPISGHNTLYWYLQNLGQGPELLIRYENEEAVDDSQLPKDRFSAERLKGVDSTLKIQPAELGDSAVYLCASSSRGDGSLHTEAFFGQGTRLTVV.

The V call is TRBV12-3 or TRBV12-4, the J call TRBJ1-5; D is uncertain. V was pared by 4 bases and J by 0 bases, with 7 bases between. The CDR3 is 14 residues long. The CDR3 sequence is CASSCGYSNQPQHF. The CDR3 DNA sequence: TGTGCCAGCAGTTGTGGATATAGCAATCAGCCCCAGCATTTT.

V usage is TRBV12-3 or TRBV12-4 and J usage is TRBJ2-5; possible D gene TRBD2, 7 bases. V was shortened by 3 bases and J by 5 bases, with 16 bases between the two germline ends. This CDR3 is 15 amino acids long. For the CDR3, the DNA is TGTGCCAGCAGTTTCCACGGGGGGCCTCCGGAGACCCAGTACTTC. Protein sequence: CASSFHGGPPETQYF.

Comment on this clonotype: Mismatch with germline at one junction end may stem from a read error. The chain recombines TRBV6-2 or TRBV6-3 with TRBJ2-2, with 8 nucleotides matching TRBD1. Per the germline V gene, CDR1 is MNHEY and CDR2 is SVGEGT. The CDR3 totals 13 residues. The CDR3 DNA follows: TGTGCCAGCAGCCCTGGGACAGGAGGGGAGCCGTTTTTT. This sequence encodes CASSPGTGGEPFF.

With respect to this clonotype: Since a much larger clone is just one base distant, this may be a read error. The chain employs TRBV9 and TRBJ1-2; D may be TRBD1 (6 bases). The CDR3 spans 14 residues. Germline V gives CDR1 SGDLS, CDR2 YYNGEE. CDR3 region: CASSGLTGNYGCTF. The CDR3 region has the DNA TGTGCCAGCAGCGGTCTCACAGGGAACTATGGCTGCACCTTC.

The chain employs TRBV12-3 or TRBV12-4 and TRBJ2-4; possibly TRBD1 or TRBD2 for D (6 bases each). The tail of the sequence fits TRBJ2-7 better, so the J call may be wrong. The length of the CDR3 is 14 residues. CDR3 amino acids: CASSLNAGEDEQYF. CDR3 in DNA: TGTGCCAGCAGTTTAAACGCAGGGGAGGACGAGCAGTACTTC.

The rearrangement links TRBV5-1 to TRBJ1-2, with TRBD1 identical over 11 bases. J was trimmed by 3 bases and V by 4 bases; bases with no gene match: 17. The germline V gene has CDR1 SGHRS and CDR2 YFSETQ. This CDR3 is built from 19 residues. The CDR3 DNA is TGCGCCAGCAGCCTCCGCCAGCCGGGACAGGGGGTCAATGACTATGGCTACACCTTC. This encodes CASSLRQPGQGVNDYGYTF.

This clonotype was seen only a few times. The chain couples TRBV28 to TRBJ2-7, with 11 positions matching TRBD2. The end of the DNA is better explained by TRBJ2-5, so the J call may be wrong. Germline V gene data show CDR1 as MDHEN and CDR2 as SYDVKM. CDR3 length equals 17 residues. In nucleotides, the CDR3 is TGTGCCAGCAGCCTGCTAGCGGGGGGCCCCCCCGGAGAGACCCAGTACTTC. Its protein is CASSLLAGGPPGETQYF.

CDR3 sequence reads: CSASVPQETQYF. The CDR3, as DNA: TGCAGTGCTAGCGTCCCGCAAGAGACCCAGTACTTC. The gene calls are TRBV20-1 and TRBJ2-5; D not certain. The CDR3 covers 12 residues. Trimming left V 3 bases short and J 2 bases short, with 7 bases between. Germline loops: CDR1 DFQATT, CDR2 SNEGSKA (reference sequence).

This clonotype was seen only a few times. The CDR3 DNA follows: TGTGCCAGCAGCTTAGCGGAGGTGAGCGATGGCTACACCTTC. This translates into CASSLAEVSDGYTF. The chain uses TRBV7-9 and TRBJ1-2; D unclear. Germline CDR1 SEHNR, CDR2 FQNEAQ (reference sequence). The CDR3 extends over 14 amino acids. The V end lost 0 bases, the J end lost 6 bases, and 11 bases lay between the germline ends.

This clonotype was counted ten times or more. The V and J genes are TRBV20-1 and TRBJ2-3; possible D gene TRBD1, 5 bases. The CDR3 loop spans 12 amino acids. The germline V and J ends were trimmed by 5 bases and 7 bases, with 13 bases remaining between them. From germline, CDR1 is DFQATT and CDR2 SNEGSKA (reference sequence). The CDR3 loop reads CSAQTRGNTQYF. As DNA, the CDR3 is TGCAGTGCTCAGACAAGGGGTAATACGCAGTATTTT.

In regard to this clonotype: It may be a read error: a sequence one base away is much more abundant. The V and J genes are TRBV7-8 and TRBJ1-2, with D perhaps matching TRBD1 (5 bases). The germline V gene has CDR1 SGHVS and CDR2 FQNEAQ. The CDR3 consists of 16 residues. The CDR3 DNA reads as TGTGCCGGCAGCTCCCAGCTGGCAGGGAGGGGCTATGGCTACACCTTC. Its translation: CAGSSQLAGRGYGYTF.

This clonotype was seen a few times. The V and J genes are TRBV29-1 and TRBJ1-4; 11 bases are a match to TRBD1. V was pared by 7 bases and J by 8 bases, with 6 bases of the junction left unmatched. The germline V gene encodes CDR1 SQVTM and CDR2 ANQGSEA. The length of the CDR3 is 13 residues. This CDR3 is CSAIGQGAEKLFF. CDR3 DNA: TGCAGCGCCATCGGACAGGGGGCGGAAAAACTGTTTTTT. Full variable domain (remainder filled in from reference TRBV29-1 and TRBJ1-4): SAVISQKPSRDICQRGTSLTIQCQVDSQVTMMFWYRQQPGQSLTLIATANQGSEATYESGFVIDKFPISRPNLTFSTLTVSNMSPEDSSIYLCSAIGQGAEKLFFGSGTQLSVL.

This clonotype was seen a handful of times. The gene calls are TRBV5-1 and TRBJ1-1; TRBD1 might be the D (5 bases). The germline CDR1 and CDR2 sequences are SGHRS and YFSETQ. The CDR3 consists of 17 residues. V lost 0 bases and J lost 0, with 15 bases in between. CDR3 region: CASSLGGSTLMNTEAFF. In DNA, the CDR3 is TGCGCCAGCAGCTTGGGGGGCAGTACCCTCATGAACACTGAAGCTTTCTTT.

This clonotype was found a few times. J is TRBJ2-1 and V is TRBV5-1, with D perhaps TRBD1 (5 bases). V was clipped by 3 bases and J by 5 bases, with 18 bases between them. CDR3 size: 16 residues. The germline V gene has CDR1 SGHRS and CDR2 YFSETQ. CDR3 amino acids: CASSYQGAATNNEQFF. In nucleotides, the CDR3 is TGCGCCAGCAGCTATCAAGGGGCAGCCACAAACAATGAGCAGTTCTTC.

The chain carries TRBV7-9 and TRBJ2-1; D is possibly TRBD1 or TRBD2 (6 bases each). The CDR3 length is 14 residues. Per the germline V gene, CDR1 is SEHNR and CDR2 is FQNEAQ (reference sequence). The germline V and J ends were trimmed by 7 bases and 3 bases, with 13 bases remaining between them. The CDR3 nucleotides read TGTGCCAGCAAACTAGCAGGGGTCTACAATGAGCAGTTCTTC. It yields the protein CASKLAGVYNEQFF.

This clonotype was recorded a few times. The chain recombines TRBV12-3 or TRBV12-4 with TRBJ1-1, with D maybe TRBD1 (6 bases). V was cut by 3 bases and J by 5 bases, with 16 bases left in between. The CDR3 is 15 residues long. The CDR3 sequence is CASSFWGREGTEAFF. The DNA for the CDR3 is TGTGCCAGCAGTTTTTGGGGGCGGGAGGGTACTGAAGCTTTCTTT.

The chain is built from TRBV7-3 and TRBJ1-2; D is ambiguous. Germline V lookup: CDR1 SGHTA, CDR2 FQGTGA. The CDR3 is 13 residues long. V lost 4 bases and J lost 3, with 9 bases in between. The CDR3 protein is CASSSYTDYGYTF. CDR3 nucleotides: TGTGCCAGCAGCTCATATACAGACTATGGCTACACCTTC.